This TCR beta chain was observed in a study of blood T cells in healthy people across ages. Through a sample-barcoded 5' primer and a J-beta primer mix, a second PCR was run for roughly 7 to 11 cycles. TCRdb itself ran the 5' RACE reads through MiXCR, one entry per CDR3 protein. The sample carries about 650,000 distinct CDR3 sequences, around 50% recorded once. This clonotype appeared a few times. Its antigen is as yet unknown. Germline CDR1 reads SGHRS; CDR2 reads YFSETQ. The V gene lost 1 base and the J gene lost 4 bases, with 12 bases spanning the gap. The CDR3 is 14 amino acids. The sample, about 9.2 milliliters of peripheral blood, was drawn from each donor. Whole-study findings and limits: Higher diversity and more naive CD4+ cells were features of long-lived donors, compared to aged donors. Considered underestimates were the diversity estimates obtained from one million T cells.

This receptor was taken from an elderly woman in good health. V gene TRBV5-1 combines with J gene TRBJ2-7; D not certain. The material sequenced was blood. The CDR3 region has the DNA TGCGCCAGCAGCTTGCTTGCGGAGCCTTACGAGCAGTACTTC. Translation gives CASSLLAEPYEQYF.